A single sample gave rise to the 20 T cell receptor beta chains below, sequenced in a study of human T cells and chemical hapten exposure. The sample's time point: pre-sensitization, week 0. Documented treatment: therapeutic diphenylcyclopropenone sensitization with weekly scalp DPC. TCRdb re-called the RACE reads with MiXCR, one entry per CDR3 protein. The table includes some 200,000 distinct CDR3 sequences, around 30% detected once. The sample was whole blood, taken in connection with sensitization to the hapten diphenylcyclopropenone (DPC). The receptors derive from a woman in her 30s with alopecia areata. Some clones in this sample may be carry-over from other donors' samples.

The chain is built from TRBV20-1 and TRBJ2-2; 8 nucleotides agree with TRBD1. Unmatched junction bases numbered 8, after V lost 7 bases and J lost 1 base. CDR3 length equals 15 residues. CDR1 and CDR2 from the germline V gene are DFQATT and SNEGSKA (reference sequence). In DNA form, the CDR3 reads TGCAGTGTCCGACCGGGACAGGTGAACACCGGGGAGCTGTTTTTT. Protein sequence: CSVRPGQVNTGELFF.

This chain uses TRBV4-3 with TRBJ2-3; perhaps TRBD1 as D (6 bases). The CDR3 is 14 residues long. Germline-derived CDR1 and CDR2 are LGHNA and YSLEER. The V gene lost 2 bases and the J gene lost 6 bases, with 12 bases spanning the gap. The CDR3 coding sequence is TGCGCCAGCAGCCAAAAGAGGGGGACCGATACGCAGTATTTT. Encoded protein: CASSQKRGTDTQYF.

V is TRBV20-1 and J is TRBJ2-3, with 7 bases matching TRBD1. The CDR3 runs 15 residues. Germline-derived CDR1 and CDR2 are DFQATT and SNEGSKA (reference sequence). V was clipped by 6 bases and J by 1 base; unmatched bases: 10. The CDR3 spells CSARDHGQGTDTQYF. DNA of the CDR3: TGCAGTGCCCGAGACCACGGACAGGGCACAGATACGCAGTATTTT.

This clonotype was seen only a few times. The chain links TRBV28 to TRBJ2-7, with a tentative D call TRBD2 (5 bases). CDR1 is MDHEN and CDR2 is SYDVKM in the germline V gene. V lost 4 bases to trimming and J lost 0 bases, with 10 bases between them. This CDR3 comprises 14 residues. CDR3 residues: CASSSRASSYEQYF. Written as DNA, the CDR3 is TGTGCCAGCAGTTCGCGGGCGAGCTCCTACGAGCAGTACTTC.

This clonotype was recorded a few times. The gene calls are TRBV29-1 and TRBJ2-5; TRBD1 aligns across 11 bases. Trimming cost V 1 base and J 3 bases; bases outside gene matches: 4. Germline V lookup: CDR1 SQVTM, CDR2 ANQGSEA. This CDR3 has 15 amino acids. CDR3 sequence: CSVEVWGQGEETQYF. As DNA, the CDR3 is TGCAGCGTTGAAGTTTGGGGACAGGGGGAAGAGACCCAGTACTTC.

The J gene is TRBJ2-7, the V gene TRBV28; no clear D. The CDR3 extends over 14 amino acids. Germline loops: CDR1 MDHEN, CDR2 SYDVKM. Trimming removed 6 bases from V and 3 bases from J, with 15 bases in between. The CDR3 is CASSPDGVLYEQYF. Written as DNA, the CDR3 is TGTGCCAGCAGCCCCGACGGCGTTCTCTACGAGCAGTACTTC.

This clonotype was seen a single time. The chain employs TRBV2 and TRBJ1-5; 7 bases align to TRBD1. With 8 bases clipped from V and 3 bases from J, the junction kept 7 bases outside the gene matches. CDR1 is SNHLY, CDR2 FYNNEI, per germline. The CDR3 consists of 14 residues. CDR3 in amino acids: CASSRDRHNQPQHF. CDR3 sequence (DNA): TGTGCCAGCTCCCGGGACAGACACAATCAGCCCCAGCATTTT.

The sample holds a few counts of this clonotype. V usage is TRBV29-1 and J usage is TRBJ1-3; D unresolved. The CDR3 sequence is 11 residues long. V shed 7 bases and J shed 0 bases, with 4 bases lying between them. Germline CDR1 is SQVTM and CDR2 is ANQGSEA. CDR3 bases: TGCAGCGCAGACTCTGGAAACACCATATATTTT. This codes for CSADSGNTIYF.

Points on this clonotype: One junction end disagrees with the germline gene, perhaps due to a read error. The V call is TRBV18, the J call TRBJ1-5; D is uncertain. The CDR3 totals 14 residues. Germline V CDR1 and CDR2: KGHSH, LQKENI. The CDR3 reads CTSSPATENQPQHF. The DNA for the CDR3 is TGTACCAGCTCACCGGCGACGGAGAATCAGCCCCAGCATTTT.

This clonotype was counted a few times. The rearrangement links TRBV11-1 to TRBJ2-1, with D perhaps matching TRBD2 (5 bases). V lost 0 bases to trimming and J lost 15 bases, with 15 bases between them. CDR1 and CDR2 (germline): SGHAT, FQDESV (reference sequence). The length of the CDR3 is 13 residues. The CDR3 DNA reads as TGTGCCAGCAGCTTAGCGATGGCTAGCCATGTGTTCTTC. It codes for CASSLAMASHVFF.

The chain carries TRBV11-1 and TRBJ2-7, with a tentative D call TRBD2 (6 bases). This CDR3 comprises 14 residues. Trimming removed 7 bases at V and 0 bases at J, with 13 bases between. Per germline, CDR1 SGHAT and CDR2 FQDESV (reference sequence). CDR3 DNA: TGTGCCAGCACGGAGGGCCTGAGCTCCTACGAGCAGTACTTC. Its protein product is CASTEGLSSYEQYF.

This clonotype came up once. This chain joins TRBV28 and TRBJ2-6; unclear D gene. Trimming stripped 7 bases from V and 4 bases from J, with 11 bases between. Germline V gene sequence: CDR1 MDHEN, CDR2 SYDVKM. This CDR3 spans 14 amino acids. In DNA form, the CDR3 reads TGTGCCAGCACCACGAACTCGGGGGCCAACGTCCTGACTTTC. Residues: CASTTNSGANVLTF.

CDR3 sequence (DNA): TGTGCCAGCAGGGCGGGGGTTAGCACAGATACGCAGTATTTT. Translating it yields CASRAGVSTDTQYF. This chain uses TRBV7-2 with TRBJ2-3, with TRBD2 matching 7 bases. Germline CDR1 is SGHTA and CDR2 is FQGNSA. The CDR3 totals 14 residues. V shed 6 bases, J shed 0 bases, and the junction held 3 bases outside the gene matches.

This clonotype was counted many times. The chain employs TRBV29-1 and TRBJ2-2; 9 positions match TRBD1. CDR1 is SQVTM, CDR2 ANQGSEA, per germline. The V segment lost 5 bases and the J segment 4 bases; nucleotides outside the gene matches: 5. This CDR3 contains 14 residues. The DNA for the CDR3 is TGCAGCGTTCGGGGACAGGGTGGCACCGGGGAGCTGTTTTTT. This encodes CSVRGQGGTGELFF.

This chain uses TRBV15 with TRBJ2-7; D gene uncertain. With 0 bases removed from V and 1 base from J, the gap between germline ends came to 7 bases. This CDR3 region has 14 residues. From germline, CDR1 is LNHNV and CDR2 YYDKDF (reference sequence). The CDR3 spells CATSRDGDSYEQYF. For the CDR3, the DNA is TGTGCCACCAGCAGAGATGGGGATTCCTACGAGCAGTACTTC.

The V gene is TRBV5-1, the J gene TRBJ2-7; D may be TRBD2 (5 bases). CDR1 and CDR2 (germline): SGHRS, YFSETQ. V was pared by 6 bases and J by 7 bases, with 11 bases between. There are 11 residues in the CDR3. CDR3 loop: CASTISGEQYF. The CDR3 DNA follows: TGCGCCAGCACCATATCGGGGGAGCAGTACTTC.

This chain uses TRBV15 with TRBJ1-5; D is uncertain. Trimming removed 0 bases at V and 5 bases at J, with 26 bases between. Germline values: CDR1 LNHNV, CDR2 YYDKDF (reference sequence). This CDR3 spans 20 amino acids. DNA of the CDR3: TGTGCCACCAGCAGAGAAGTGACCGGACTGGGGAGGGTAAATCATCAGCCCCAGCATTTT. As protein: CATSREVTGLGRVNHQPQHF.

This rearrangement joins TRBV29-1 to TRBJ2-1, with 14 bases matching TRBD2. V was clipped by 7 bases and J by 4 bases; unmatched bases: 12. CDR3 length equals 17 residues. Germline V lookup: CDR1 SQVTM, CDR2 ANQGSEA. This CDR3 is CSGAGTSGREMYNEQFF. In DNA form, the CDR3 reads TGCAGCGGGGCCGGGACTAGCGGGAGAGAAATGTACAATGAGCAGTTCTTC.

About this clonotype itself: Just one base apart from a much larger clone, this may be a read error. The rearrangement joins TRBV28 to TRBJ2-3, with D unclear. V lost 8 bases, J lost 2 bases, and 17 bases lay in between. The CDR3 has 15 residues. Germline CDR1 is MDHEN and CDR2 is SYDVKM. The CDR3 reads CASAIPGPITDTQYF. The CDR3 nucleotides are TGTGCCAGCGCCATCCCGGGTCCGATCACAGATACGCAGTATTTT. The variable domain in full, with the rest retrieved from reference TRBV28 and TRBJ2-3, is DVKVTQSSRYLVKRTGEKVFLECVQDMDHENMFWYRQDPGLGLRLIYFSYDVKMKEKGDIPEGYSVSREKKERFSLILESASTNQTSMYLCASAIPGPITDTQYFGPGTRLTVL.

The genes are TRBV5-5 and TRBJ1-1; D uncertain. This CDR3 has 15 residues. The germline CDR1 and CDR2 sequences are SGHKS and YYEKEE (reference sequence). V dropped 2 bases and J dropped 4 bases, with 15 bases sitting between them. The CDR3 DNA sequence: TGTGCCAGCAGCTTTTCTGGGAGTGAGGGCACTGAAGCTTTCTTT. It codes for CASSFSGSEGTEAFF.